One sample yielded the 29 T cell receptor beta chains listed below, sequenced in a study of CD8 T cells in ankylosing spondylitis. TCRdb called the 5' RACE reads again in MiXCR, with one record for every CDR3 protein. The profile shows 250,000 to 350,000 distinct CDR3 sequences, roughly 20% of them singletons. The specimen sequenced was blood, either unsorted or a sorted T cell fraction (not recorded which). The receptors shown here come from a male donor with ankylosing spondylitis or in good health (not recorded which).

This clonotype was counted only a few times. This sequence joins TRBV7-9 and TRBJ2-1; TRBD1 matches at 7 bases. The CDR3 extends over 17 amino acids. CDR1 and CDR2 from the germline V gene are SEHNR and FQNEAQ (reference sequence). J was trimmed by 8 bases and V by 3 bases; bases with no gene match: 16. The CDR3 here is CASSLGMSGGISDEQFF. CDR3 coding DNA: TGTGCCAGCAGCTTGGGTATGTCAGGGGGTATCTCGGATGAGCAGTTCTTC.

In nucleotides, the CDR3 is TGTGCCAGTAATGGGGCTTTCCGTACCGGGGAGCTGTTTTTT. Protein product: CASNGAFRTGELFF. The V call is TRBV12-3 or TRBV12-4, the J call TRBJ2-2; weak D call: TRBD1 (5 bases). Trimming cost V 9 bases and J 5 bases, with 16 bases left between them. There are 14 residues in the CDR3.

This clonotype has only a few counts. This chain uses TRBV5-1 with TRBJ2-5; D is unresolved. Germline CDR1 SGHRS, CDR2 YFSETQ. The V end was cut by 7 bases, the J end by 2 bases, with 12 bases between. The CDR3 contains 13 residues. CDR3 residues: CASSRLMQETQYF. The CDR3 DNA reads TGCGCCAGCTCACGACTGATGCAAGAGACCCAGTACTTC.

This clonotype was seen more than once but under ten times. The chain couples TRBV29-1 to TRBJ1-1, with D perhaps matching TRBD1 (5 bases). The CDR3 spans 15 residues. The V gene's germline CDR1 is SQVTM and CDR2 ANQGSEA. Trimming cost V 3 bases and J 4 bases, with 18 bases left between them. The CDR3 here is CSVDGLGQEFTEAFF. The CDR3 DNA sequence: TGCAGCGTTGATGGACTAGGACAAGAATTCACTGAAGCTTTCTTT.

This clonotype was counted at least ten times. The V call is TRBV20-1, the J call TRBJ2-2; D is possibly TRBD1 (5 bases). This CDR3 is 15 amino acids long. The germline V gene encodes CDR1 DFQATT and CDR2 SNEGSKA (reference sequence). Trimming removed 4 bases at V and 1 base at J, with 13 bases between. For the CDR3, the DNA is TGCAGTGCTAAAACTGGGGCGAGGAACACCGGGGAGCTGTTTTTT. Translation: CSAKTGARNTGELFF.

The rearrangement links TRBV12-3 or TRBV12-4 to TRBJ1-3; D is unresolved. The CDR3 is 15 amino acids. Trimming stripped 0 bases from V and 4 bases from J, with 10 bases between. The CDR3 DNA follows: TGTGCCAGCAGTTTAGCGAATACCCTGGGAAACACCATATATTTT. Translation: CASSLANTLGNTIYF.

This CDR3 is CASKGDGSTDTQYF. The CDR3 bases are TGCGCCAGCAAGGGAGACGGGAGTACAGATACGCAGTATTTT. The chain carries TRBV5-1 and TRBJ2-3, with D perhaps TRBD2 (6 bases). V was trimmed by 6 bases and J by 3 bases, leaving 14 bases between them. CDR1 and CDR2 from the germline V gene are SGHRS and YFSETQ. This CDR3 comprises 14 residues.

This chain's CDR3 is CASSRGGPSTDTQYF. The CDR3 nucleotides are TGTGCCAGCAGCCGCGGGGGACCTAGCACAGATACGCAGTATTTT. The chain has TRBV11-2 and TRBJ2-3; 7 bases are a match to TRBD2. V dropped 5 bases and J dropped 0; count of bases not matched to a gene: 5. The CDR3 length is 15 residues. The germline V gene encodes CDR1 SGHAT and CDR2 FQNNGV. Supplemented by reference TRBV11-2 and TRBJ2-3, the full variable domain reads EAGVAQSPRYKIIEKRQSVAFWCNPISGHATLYWYQQILGQGPKLLIQFQNNGVVDDSQLPKDRFSAERLKGVDSTLKIQPAKLEDSAVYLCASSRGGPSTDTQYFGPGTRLTVL.

V is TRBV20-1 and J is TRBJ2-3, with D unresolved. There are 15 residues in the CDR3. In germline, CDR1 is DFQATT, CDR2 SNEGSKA (reference sequence). Trimming removed 0 bases at V and 1 base at J, with 11 bases between. The CDR3 DNA reads as TGCAGTGCTAGAGATTTGAGATCGGGCACAGATACGCAGTATTTT. Its translation is CSARDLRSGTDTQYF.

There are a few counts of this clonotype. The chain is built from TRBV28 and TRBJ2-3; TRBD2 agrees at 12 bases. Germline assignment: CDR1 MDHEN and CDR2 SYDVKM. CDR3 length equals 16 residues. V lost 4 bases, J lost 6 bases, and 8 bases stayed unmatched. CDR3 in amino acids: CASSSIGLAGPDTQYF. CDR3 coding DNA: TGTGCCAGCAGTTCGATCGGACTAGCGGGGCCCGATACGCAGTATTTT.

This clonotype was counted ten times or more. The chain joins TRBV10-3 to TRBJ2-2, with 9 bases matching TRBD1. Germline CDR1 ENHRY, CDR2 SYGVKD. The CDR3 is made up of 17 amino acids. The J segment lost 5 bases and the V segment lost 4 bases, leaving 11 bases of the junction unmatched. The CDR3 bases are TGTGCCATCAGTGGGCCGGGACAGGGAGTGTATACCGGGGAGCTGTTTTTT. The encoded protein is CAISGPGQGVYTGELFF.

The chain has TRBV20-1 and TRBJ2-7; the match to TRBD1 covers 9 bases. The CDR3 length is 15 residues. CDR1 DFQATT and CDR2 SNEGSKA come from the germline V gene (reference sequence). The V gene end was trimmed by 1 base and the J gene end by 3 bases; junction bases not matched to a gene: 7. The CDR3 sequence is CSARVGGQGYYEQYV. CDR3 DNA: TGCAGTGCTAGAGTTGGGGGACAGGGCTACTACGAGCAGTACGTC.

The CDR3 is CASSPTLAGGPKNIQYF. Written as DNA, the CDR3 is TGTGCCAGCAGCCCGACACTAGCGGGGGGCCCCAAAAACATTCAGTACTTC. This chain connects TRBV9 to TRBJ2-4, with TRBD2 matching over 12 bases. The CDR3 runs to 17 residues. Germline values: CDR1 SGDLS, CDR2 YYNGEE. Trimming cost V 4 bases and J 2 bases; bases outside gene matches: 7.

This clonotype was seen at least ten times. The chain combines TRBV15 with TRBJ2-1; D call uncertain. CDR1 LNHNV and CDR2 YYDKDF come from the germline V gene (reference sequence). This CDR3 region has 13 residues. V lost 5 bases and J lost 5, with 10 bases in between. The CDR3 sequence is CATSYTVDNEQFF. The CDR3 nucleotides read TGTGCCACCAGCTATACCGTCGACAATGAGCAGTTCTTC. Using reference TRBV15 and TRBJ2-1 for the parts outside the CDR3, the full variable domain is DAMVIQNPRYQVTQFGKPVTLSCSQTLNHNVMYWYQQKSSQAPKLLFHYYDKDFNNEADTPDNFQSRRPNTSFCFLDIRSPGLGDTAMYLCATSYTVDNEQFFGPGTRLTVL.

CDR3 nucleotides: TGTGCCACCAGCAACCGGGACCTAGCTTTGGGGGATACGCAGTATTTT. It codes for CATSNRDLALGDTQYF. The chain is built from TRBV15 and TRBJ2-3; D tentatively fits TRBD1 or TRBD2 (5 bases each). The CDR3 loop spans 16 amino acids. The ends were cut back, 4 bases at V and 6 bases at J, with 20 bases in the middle. Germline V gene sequence: CDR1 LNHNV, CDR2 YYDKDF (reference sequence).

This chain connects TRBV2 to TRBJ1-6; D not resolved. There are 12 residues in the CDR3. Trimming cost V 4 bases and J 9 bases, with 7 bases left between them. From germline, CDR1 is SNHLY and CDR2 FYNNEI. The DNA of the CDR3 is TGTGCCAGCAGTGCTGCGGGTTCACCCCTCCACTTT. As protein: CASSAAGSPLHF.

The gene calls are TRBV28 and TRBJ2-3, with TRBD2 matching over 10 bases. Germline V gene sequence: CDR1 MDHEN, CDR2 SYDVKM. V shed 4 bases, J shed 5 bases, and the junction held 9 bases outside the gene matches. The CDR3 consists of 16 residues. CDR3 sequence: CASSSPAGGPIDTQYF. CDR3 bases: TGTGCCAGCAGTTCCCCAGCGGGAGGGCCAATAGATACGCAGTATTTT. The full variable domain, completed using reference TRBV28 and TRBJ2-3, is DVKVTQSSRYLVKRTGEKVFLECVQDMDHENMFWYRQDPGLGLRLIYFSYDVKMKEKGDIPEGYSVSREKKERFSLILESASTNQTSMYLCASSSPAGGPIDTQYFGPGTRLTVL.

This clonotype was picked up many times. The chain is built from TRBV12-3 or TRBV12-4 and TRBJ2-1; 9 nucleotides match TRBD2. With 4 bases clipped from V and 0 bases from J, the junction kept 4 bases outside the gene matches. This CDR3 is built from 16 residues. This CDR3 is CASSSAGGSSYNEQFF. The CDR3 nucleotides read TGTGCCAGCAGTTCGGCGGGGGGGAGCTCCTACAATGAGCAGTTCTTC.

This clonotype has a handful of counts. The rearrangement links TRBV20-1 to TRBJ2-5, with 7 bases that match TRBD1. Germline loops: CDR1 DFQATT, CDR2 SNEGSKA (reference sequence). V trimming: 2 bases; J trimming: 5 bases; junction bases outside the gene matches: 5. The CDR3 is 13 amino acids. CDR3 protein: CSARSSRGETQYF. The CDR3 DNA reads as TGCAGTGCTAGATCTTCCAGGGGGGAGACCCAGTACTTC.

For this clonotype: The junction shows a germline mismatch at one end, possibly a read error. The chain's CDR3 is CTSSLGGAAGNTIYF. CDR3 nucleotide sequence: TGTACCAGCAGTTTGGGGGGGGCTGCTGGAAACACCATATATTTT. This chain connects TRBV27 to TRBJ1-3, with D perhaps matching TRBD1 (6 bases). This CDR3 is built from 15 residues. Looked up from germline, CDR1 is MNHEY and CDR2 is SMNVEV (reference sequence).

The chain links TRBV4-1 to TRBJ2-2, with D hard to call. The CDR3 runs 14 residues. Trimming stripped 1 base from V and 4 bases from J, with 7 bases between. Looked up from germline, CDR1 is MGHRA and CDR2 is YSYEKL. CDR3 DNA sequence: TGCGCCAGCAGCCAAGTTATTAGCACCGGGGAGCTGTTTTTT. This gives the protein CASSQVISTGELFF.

This clonotype has only a few counts. V and J are TRBV6-5 and TRBJ2-2; possible D gene TRBD1, 6 bases. The CDR3 has 14 amino acids. V was shortened by 2 bases and J by 7 bases, with 11 bases between the two germline ends. CDR1 and CDR2 from the germline V gene are MNHEY and SVGAGI. In nucleotides, the CDR3 is TGTGCCAGCAGTTACCTGACAGGCATCGGGGAGCTGTTTTTT. It codes for CASSYLTGIGELFF.

A few counts support this clonotype. The chain couples TRBV28 to TRBJ2-1; 9 bases agree with TRBD2. Germline V gene sequence: CDR1 MDHEN, CDR2 SYDVKM. The CDR3 is made up of 15 amino acids. V was clipped by 2 bases and J by 7 bases; unmatched bases: 6. For the CDR3, the DNA is TGTGCCAGCAGTTTAGGCGGGAGGGCCTGGAATGAGCAGTTCTTC. This codes for CASSLGGRAWNEQFF.

This clonotype was counted between two and nine times. The CDR3 spells CSAREGSGGQETQYF. The DNA for the CDR3 is TGCAGTGCCAGGGAAGGTAGCGGGGGTCAAGAGACCCAGTACTTC. The chain is built from TRBV20-1 and TRBJ2-5; 9 bases are a match to TRBD2. V trimming: 6 bases; J trimming: 2 bases; junction bases outside the gene matches: 10. CDR1 is DFQATT and CDR2 is SNEGSKA in the germline V gene (reference sequence). CDR3 length: 15 residues.

This clonotype was counted only a few times. The chain combines TRBV4-1 with TRBJ2-5, with 7 bases identical to TRBD2. The V gene's germline CDR1 is MGHRA and CDR2 YSYEKL. With 1 base clipped from V and 2 bases from J, the junction kept 4 bases outside the gene matches. The CDR3 covers 15 residues. DNA of the CDR3: TGCGCCAGCAGCCAAGGGGGGGGACGGCAAGAGACCCAGTACTTC. Protein sequence: CASSQGGGRQETQYF.

This clonotype was seen only a few times. The V call is TRBV30, the J call TRBJ2-3; the D is unclear. The CDR3 contains 16 residues. Trimming pared 0 bases from V and 1 base from J, leaving 14 bases between. Germline CDR1 reads GTSNPN; CDR2 reads SVGIG (reference sequence). The chain's CDR3 is CAWSVLLGMGTDTQYF. The DNA for the CDR3 is TGTGCCTGGAGTGTACTTTTGGGGATGGGCACAGATACGCAGTATTTT.

This clonotype was counted at least ten times. The chain recombines TRBV7-8 with TRBJ2-1, with 13 nucleotides matching TRBD2. The CDR3 runs to 15 residues. Germline V gene data show CDR1 as SGHVS and CDR2 as FQNEAQ. J lost 4 bases, V lost 6 bases, and 3 bases had no gene match. The CDR3 loop is CASSTSGGGYNEQFF. In DNA, the CDR3 is TGTGCCAGCAGTACTAGCGGGGGGGGATACAATGAGCAGTTCTTC.

This chain uses TRBV6-1 with TRBJ2-7; tentative D call: TRBD2 (5 bases). Germline V gene sequence: CDR1 MNHNS, CDR2 SASEGT. V was clipped by 4 bases and J by 3 bases, with 13 bases between them. CDR3 length equals 14 residues. The CDR3 nucleotides read TGTGCCAGCAGTGTTTCTGGGGAGATCTACGAGCAGTACGTC. This gives the protein CASSVSGEIYEQYV.

The gene calls are TRBV12-3 or TRBV12-4 and TRBJ1-4; 8 bases fit TRBD1. V lost 4 bases to trimming and J lost 1 base; unmatched junction nucleotides: 8. The CDR3 consists of 17 residues. CDR3 DNA sequence: TGTGCCAGCAGTTCGAGACAGGGGAGTGTAACTAATGAAAAACTGTTTTTT. This encodes CASSSRQGSVTNEKLFF.